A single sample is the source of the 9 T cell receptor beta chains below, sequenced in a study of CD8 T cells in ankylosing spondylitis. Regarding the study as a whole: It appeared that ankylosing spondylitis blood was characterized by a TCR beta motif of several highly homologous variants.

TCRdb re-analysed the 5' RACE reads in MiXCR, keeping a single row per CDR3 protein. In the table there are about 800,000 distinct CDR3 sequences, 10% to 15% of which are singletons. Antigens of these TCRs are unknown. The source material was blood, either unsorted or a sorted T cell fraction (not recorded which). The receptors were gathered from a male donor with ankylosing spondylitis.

The DNA for the CDR3 is TGCGCCAGCAGCGCGGGGGGGACAGCCACCGGGGAGCTGTTTTTT. Its protein is CASSAGGTATGELFF. This rearrangement joins TRBV5-1 to TRBJ2-2, with TRBD2 matching over 9 bases. There are 15 residues in the CDR3. V shed 4 bases, J shed 4 bases, and the junction held 5 bases outside the gene matches. Germline loops: CDR1 SGHRS, CDR2 YFSETQ.

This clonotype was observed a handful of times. CDR3 bases: TGTGCCAGCTCCCAAGGACAGAATGAAGACTATGGCTACACCTTC. Translation gives CASSQGQNEDYGYTF. The chain is built from TRBV12-3 or TRBV12-4 and TRBJ1-2; a weak D match, TRBD1 (6 bases). This CDR3 has 15 amino acids. V was pared by 8 bases and J by 3 bases, with 19 bases between.

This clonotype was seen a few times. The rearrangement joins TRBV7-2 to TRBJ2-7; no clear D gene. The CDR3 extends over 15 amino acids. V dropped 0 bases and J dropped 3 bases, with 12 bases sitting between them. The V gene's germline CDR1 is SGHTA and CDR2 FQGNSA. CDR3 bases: TGTGCCAGCAGCTTAGCCCGTTTAAGCATCTACGAGCAGTACTTC. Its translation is CASSLARLSIYEQYF.

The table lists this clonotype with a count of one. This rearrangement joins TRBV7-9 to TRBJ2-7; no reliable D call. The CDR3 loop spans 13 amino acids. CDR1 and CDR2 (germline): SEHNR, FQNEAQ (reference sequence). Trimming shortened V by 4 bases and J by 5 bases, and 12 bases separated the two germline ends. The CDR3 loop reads CASSSPGRNEQYF. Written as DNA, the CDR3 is TGTGCCAGCAGCTCCCCCGGAAGGAACGAGCAGTACTTC.

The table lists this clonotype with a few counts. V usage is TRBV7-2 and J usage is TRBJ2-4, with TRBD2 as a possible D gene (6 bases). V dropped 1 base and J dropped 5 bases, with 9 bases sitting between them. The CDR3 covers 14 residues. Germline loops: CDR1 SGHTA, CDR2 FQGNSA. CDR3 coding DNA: TGTGCCAGCAGCTTAGTTTGGGGGGAAAACATTCAGTACTTC. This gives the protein CASSLVWGENIQYF. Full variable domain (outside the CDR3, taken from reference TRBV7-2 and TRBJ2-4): GAGVSQSPSNKVTEKGKDVELRCDPISGHTALYWYRQSLGQGLEFLIYFQGNSAPDKSGLPSDRFSAERTGGSVSTLTIQRTQQEDSAVYLCASSLVWGENIQYFGAGTRLSVL.

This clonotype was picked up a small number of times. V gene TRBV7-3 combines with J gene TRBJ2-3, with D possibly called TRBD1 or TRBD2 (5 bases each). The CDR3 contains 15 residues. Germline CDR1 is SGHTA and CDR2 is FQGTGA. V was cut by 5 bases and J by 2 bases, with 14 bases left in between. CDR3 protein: CASSQGEIDTDTQYF. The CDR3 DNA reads TGTGCCAGCAGCCAAGGGGAGATAGACACAGATACGCAGTATTTT.

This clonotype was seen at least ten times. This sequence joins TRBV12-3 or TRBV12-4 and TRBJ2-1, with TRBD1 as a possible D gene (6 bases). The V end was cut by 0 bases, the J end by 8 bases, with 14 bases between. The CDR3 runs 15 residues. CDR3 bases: TGTGCCAGCAGTTTAGCGGGTCAGGGGTCGGATGAGCAGTTCTTC. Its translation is CASSLAGQGSDEQFF.

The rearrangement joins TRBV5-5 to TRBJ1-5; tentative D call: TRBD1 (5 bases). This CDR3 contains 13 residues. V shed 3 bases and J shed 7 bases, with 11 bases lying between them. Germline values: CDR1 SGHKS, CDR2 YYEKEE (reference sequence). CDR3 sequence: CASSSGSLQPQHF. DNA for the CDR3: TGTGCCAGCAGCTCAGGGTCCCTCCAGCCCCAGCATTTT.

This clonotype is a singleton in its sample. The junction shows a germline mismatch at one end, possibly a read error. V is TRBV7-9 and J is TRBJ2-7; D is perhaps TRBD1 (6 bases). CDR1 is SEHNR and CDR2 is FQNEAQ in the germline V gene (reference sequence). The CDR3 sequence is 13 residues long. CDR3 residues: CASSPGQSCEQYF. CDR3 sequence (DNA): TGTGCCAGCAGCCCCGGACAGTCCTGCGAGCAGTACTTC. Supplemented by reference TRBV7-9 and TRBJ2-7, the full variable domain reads DTGVSQNPRHKITKRGQNVTFRCDPISEHNRLYWYRQTLGQGPEFLTYFQNEAQLEKSRLLSDRFSAERPKGSFSTLEIQRTEQGDSAMYLCASSPGQSCEQYFGPGTRLTVT.